These 18 T cell receptor beta chains originate from one sample sequenced in a study of post-analysis software for immune sequencing data. General study points: The study found TRBV5-6, TRBV5-1 and TRBV20-1 among a few TRBV segments more frequent in patients than controls.

Antigens of these TCRs are unknown. TCR beta cDNA libraries included unique molecular identifiers. From the PCR reads, TCRdb called clonotypes with MiXCR, one entry per CDR3 protein. Of 700,000 to 800,000 distinct CDR3 sequences detected, 25% to 30% appear once; the ten largest clones hold about 0.5%. The sequenced sample was blood. All receptors derive from a girl aged 5 to 17 with multiple sclerosis.

The V and J genes are TRBV6-2 or TRBV6-3 and TRBJ1-1, with D possibly matching TRBD1 (6 bases). CDR1 is MNHEY and CDR2 is SVGEGT in the germline V gene. This CDR3 has 12 residues. V lost 5 bases, J lost 7 bases, and 11 bases lay in between. In DNA, the CDR3 is TGTGCCAGCAGTCGAGGACAGTTTGAAGCTTTCTTT. Translation: CASSRGQFEAFF.

This chain joins TRBV27 and TRBJ2-2, with D unresolved. V was pared by 2 bases and J by 7 bases, with 8 bases between. The CDR3 runs 13 residues. Germline-derived CDR1 and CDR2 are MNHEY and SMNVEV (reference sequence). In nucleotides, the CDR3 is TGTGCCAGCAGTTTAGCGCGGAACGGGGAGCTGTTTTTT. This codes for CASSLARNGELFF.

V is TRBV20-1 and J is TRBJ2-3; 9 bases fit TRBD2. V lost 2 bases to trimming and J lost 1 base; unmatched junction nucleotides: 7. Germline CDR1 DFQATT, CDR2 SNEGSKA (reference sequence). The CDR3 consists of 16 residues. The CDR3 coding sequence is TGCAGTGCTAGATCCACCTTAGCGGGGGGCACAGATACGCAGTATTTT. This translates into CSARSTLAGGTDTQYF.

The chain has TRBV20-1 and TRBJ1-4; 7 bases align to TRBD1. Per germline, CDR1 DFQATT and CDR2 SNEGSKA (reference sequence). Trimming removed 0 bases from V and 2 bases from J; junction bases left unmatched: 9. The CDR3 sequence is 17 residues long. The CDR3 sequence is CSARDNRGLGTNEKLFF. The CDR3 DNA is TGCAGTGCTAGAGATAACAGGGGTCTAGGTACTAATGAAAAACTGTTTTTT.

This clonotype was seen a handful of times. The J gene is TRBJ2-3, the V gene TRBV6-4, with 8 bases identical to TRBD2. V shed 7 bases and J 2 bases; nucleotides not matched to a gene: 14. CDR1 MRHNA and CDR2 SNTAGT come from the germline V gene. The CDR3 spans 17 residues. This CDR3 reads CASTGPQERESTDTQYF. The CDR3, as DNA: TGTGCCAGCACCGGTCCCCAAGAGCGGGAGTCCACAGATACGCAGTATTTT.

Points on this clonotype: The junction shows a germline mismatch at one end, possibly a read error. The chain uses TRBV11-2 and TRBJ1-1; the D is unclear. There are 13 residues in the CDR3. CDR1 and CDR2 from the germline V gene are SGHAT and FQNNGV. Here the CDR3 DNA reads TGTGCCAGTAGCTTACGATCAGGATGGAGAGCTTTCTTT. The encoded protein is CASSLRSGWRAFF.

This clonotype was seen only a few times. The chain carries TRBV7-9 and TRBJ2-7, with D perhaps TRBD1 or TRBD2 (5 bases each). V gave up 2 bases and J gave up 3 bases, with 17 bases separating them. Germline values: CDR1 SEHNR, CDR2 FQNEAQ (reference sequence). The CDR3 is made up of 16 amino acids. The CDR3 reads CASSLLGTDTHYEQYF. The CDR3, as DNA: TGTGCCAGCAGCTTACTCGGGACCGATACCCACTACGAGCAGTACTTC.

This clonotype was observed a few times. The rearrangement joins TRBV29-1 to TRBJ2-5; D gene ambiguous. Between the trimmed V and J ends, which lost 6 bases and 1 base, there was a span of 9 bases. Per germline, CDR1 SQVTM and CDR2 ANQGSEA. There are 12 residues in the CDR3. Here the CDR3 DNA reads TGCAGCGTAGAGACGCGCCAAGAGACCCAGTACTTC. Protein: CSVETRQETQYF.

As concerns this clonotype: An end of the junction does not agree with germline; a read error may underlie this. The rearrangement links TRBV4-1 to TRBJ2-5; D is uncertain. Germline V lookup: CDR1 MGHRA, CDR2 YSYEKL. The CDR3 loop spans 12 amino acids. The CDR3 here is CAGSQDLGLQYF. CDR3 bases: TGCGCCGGCAGCCAAGATCTTGGTCTACAGTACTTC.

A few counts support this clonotype. The chain joins TRBV5-6 to TRBJ1-2; weak D call: TRBD1 (5 bases). Germline CDR1 and CDR2: SGHDT and YYEEEE. V was clipped by 4 bases and J by 5 bases, with 12 bases between them. The CDR3 is 13 amino acids. In DNA, the CDR3 is TGTGCCAGCAGCCCCGGGGGGGTTTATGGCTACACCTTC. This gives the protein CASSPGGVYGYTF.

V gene TRBV12-3 or TRBV12-4 combines with J gene TRBJ1-1; tentatively, D is TRBD1 (5 bases). The CDR3 contains 14 residues. V dropped 5 bases and J dropped 4 bases, with 14 bases sitting between them. The CDR3 spells CASSGHSMSTEAFF. The CDR3 DNA sequence: TGTGCCAGCAGTGGACATTCCATGAGCACTGAAGCTTTCTTT.

J is TRBJ2-7 and V is TRBV3-1, with TRBD1 matching 10 bases. The J call may be in error: the DNA end matches TRBJ2-5 better. Germline V gene data show CDR1 as LGHDT and CDR2 as YNNKEL (reference sequence). CDR3 length equals 16 residues. Written as DNA, the CDR3 is TGTGCCAGCAGCGCCCGGACCGGGACAGGGGTAGAGACCCAGTACTTC. Translating gives CASSARTGTGVETQYF.

In its sample, this clonotype was seen a few times. V and J are TRBV20-1 and TRBJ2-5; D might be TRBD2 (6 bases). Germline V gives CDR1 DFQATT, CDR2 SNEGSKA (reference sequence). CDR3 length equals 17 residues. V lost 2 bases to trimming and J lost 2 bases, with 21 bases between them. The chain's CDR3 is CSARNILVQRAQETQYF. CDR3 DNA: TGCAGTGCTAGAAATATCCTGGTCCAGCGGGCGCAAGAGACCCAGTACTTC.

This clonotype was seen a few times. The rearrangement joins TRBV10-3 to TRBJ1-5, with D unresolved. Germline CDR1 ENHRY, CDR2 SYGVKD. This CDR3 contains 17 residues. Trimming took 2 bases from V and 1 from J, leaving 15 bases between them. CDR3 coding DNA: TGTGCCATCAGTGAGGAGGGTATGGGTTTAAGCAATCAGCCCCAGCATTTT. Amino acids: CAISEEGMGLSNQPQHF.

The rearrangement uses TRBV7-6 and TRBJ2-5; TRBD2 agrees at 11 bases. The CDR3 runs to 15 residues. V gave up 5 bases and J gave up 3 bases; unmatched junction bases: 5. Per the germline V gene, CDR1 is SGHVS and CDR2 is FNYEAQ. The CDR3 reads CASSPLTSGEETQYF. CDR3 DNA: TGTGCCAGCAGCCCGTTGACTAGCGGGGAAGAGACCCAGTACTTC.

The chain carries TRBV9 and TRBJ2-1; TRBD1 matches 9 bases. This CDR3 is built from 15 residues. J lost 4 bases, V lost 4 bases, and 6 bases had no gene match. The germline V gene encodes CDR1 SGDLS and CDR2 YYNGEE. The CDR3 bases are TGTGCCAGCAGCAAGTCCGGGACAGGGTACAATGAGCAGTTCTTC. It yields the protein CASSKSGTGYNEQFF.

In nucleotides, the CDR3 is TGCAGTGCCCCAGACGGACTAGCGGGTGAAGAGACCCAGTACTTC. Protein: CSAPDGLAGEETQYF. This chain links TRBV20-1 with TRBJ2-5; TRBD2 aligns across 11 bases. The CDR3 length is 15 residues. CDR1 and CDR2 from the germline V gene are DFQATT and SNEGSKA (reference sequence). With 6 bases clipped from V and 3 bases from J, the junction kept 9 bases outside the gene matches.

This sequence joins TRBV28 and TRBJ1-1; D is unclear. The germline gives CDR1 MDHEN, CDR2 SYDVKM. Trimming cost V 5 bases and J 1 base, with 20 bases left between them. This CDR3 region has 17 residues. CDR3: CASSEASRGLKNTEAFF. The CDR3 coding sequence is TGTGCCAGCAGTGAAGCCTCCCGCGGGCTGAAGAACACTGAAGCTTTCTTT.